This T cell receptor (beta chain) appears in the sequencing data of a study of blood T cell repertoires in COVID-19. Overall study: Sites in the United States, Italy and Spain provided acute and convalescent COVID-19 samples. Sources were T cells, B-cell-depleted T cells, or PBMCs; the material itself was cDNA or gDNA.

Methods used by the authors: Reference gene primers were amplified, and this amplification served to estimate nucleated cell counts. Clones were sequenced by immunoSEQ multiplex PCR, and TCRdb holds only the in-frame ones, with some missing. V, J and clone size were drawn from that table, and D and trimming were deduced from the DNA. Seen here are a few hundred thousand clones, 70% to 90% observed once, and the top ten hold approximately 8.1%. CDR3 length equals 16 residues. J lost 7 bases, V lost 0 bases, and 9 bases had no gene match. CDR1 and CDR2 from the germline V gene are SGHVS and FNYEAQ. The rearrangement uses TRBV7-6 and TRBJ2-5; 9 bases are shared with TRBD1. The sequence was obtained from a woman between 50 and 59 years old who had recovered from COVID-19. The material sequenced was peripheral blood. CDR3 amino acids: CASSLAGGTGTPTQYF. The CDR3 DNA follows: TGTGCCAGCAGCTTAGCCGGGGGGACAGGGACTCCGACCCAGTACTTC.